The 12 T cell receptor beta chains reported below all come from one sample, sequenced in a study of OX40 agonist ivuxolimab in advanced cancers. Profiling relied on immunoSEQ multiplex PCR, and the TCRdb table lists in-frame clones only, not all of them. The sample lists tens of thousands of clones; roughly 84% were seen once. This specimen consisted of CD4+ or CD8+ T cells sorted from blood, obtained in a trial of the OX40 agonist ivuxolimab. The receptors come from an adult with an advanced solid tumor such as melanoma, head and neck, liver or kidney cancer.

V usage is TRBV5-5 and J usage is TRBJ1-3; D may be TRBD1 (6 bases). Germline CDR1 is SGHKS and CDR2 is YYEKEE (reference sequence). The CDR3 consists of 15 residues. V gave up 0 bases and J gave up 4 bases, with 11 bases separating them. The CDR3 spells CASSLEQGSGNTIYF. In DNA, the CDR3 is TGTGCCAGCAGCTTGGAGCAGGGGTCAGGAAACACCATATATTTT.

The chain joins TRBV29-1 to TRBJ2-7; TRBD1 matches at 11 bases. The CDR3 spans 18 residues. CDR1 is SQVTM, CDR2 ANQGSEA, per germline. With 1 base clipped from V and 2 bases from J, the junction kept 13 bases outside the gene matches. CDR3 in amino acids: CSVEGGQGAETRPYEQYF. Here the CDR3 DNA reads TGCAGCGTTGAAGGCGGACAGGGGGCTGAAACTCGACCCTACGAGCAGTACTTC.

As DNA, the CDR3 is TGTGCCTGGAGCCCGACAGGGAGTCGACACTACGAGCAGTACTTC. Translation: CAWSPTGSRHYEQYF. The chain links TRBV30 to TRBJ2-7, with TRBD1 identical over 7 bases. Germline CDR1 is GTSNPN and CDR2 is SVGIG (reference sequence). The CDR3 has 15 amino acids. V lost 3 bases and J lost 3; bases outside the gene matches: 11.

This sequence joins TRBV4-2 and TRBJ2-7, with TRBD2 matching over 7 bases. Trimming removed 0 bases from V and 0 bases from J; junction bases left unmatched: 2. Germline assignment: CDR1 LGHNA and CDR2 YNFKEQ. CDR3 length: 15 amino acids. This CDR3 is CASSQELASSYEQYF. In DNA, the CDR3 is TGTGCCAGCAGCCAAGAACTAGCGAGCTCCTACGAGCAGTACTTC.

The gene calls are TRBV6-5 and TRBJ2-1; D might be TRBD2 (6 bases). With 6 bases removed from V and 8 bases from J, the gap between germline ends came to 17 bases. This CDR3 comprises 14 residues. Germline V gene sequence: CDR1 MNHEY, CDR2 SVGAGI. The CDR3 sequence: CASSYGSGLDEQFF. The CDR3 DNA reads TGTGCCAGCAGCTACGGTTCGGGACTCGATGAGCAGTTCTTC.

V gene TRBV6-1 combines with J gene TRBJ2-7; 11 bases align to TRBD1. Germline V gene lookup returns CDR1 MNHNS and CDR2 SASEGT. V lost 4 bases and J lost 6; bases outside the gene matches: 8. CDR3 size: 15 residues. Here the CDR3 DNA reads TGTGCCAGCAGTGCTCCCACCGGGACAGGGGGCGAGCAGTACTTC. The encoded protein is CASSAPTGTGGEQYF.

The CDR3 nucleotides are TGTGCCAGCAGTCGAGGAGGGGCCCAAGAGACCCAGTACTTC. Protein product: CASSRGGAQETQYF. V is TRBV5-4 and J is TRBJ2-5; TRBD2 might be the D (6 bases). The germline V and J ends were trimmed by 5 bases and 1 base, with 12 bases remaining between them. This CDR3 has 14 amino acids. Per the germline V gene, CDR1 is SGHNT and CDR2 is YYREEE (reference sequence).

This rearrangement joins TRBV10-3 to TRBJ1-2, with TRBD1 matching 7 bases. Trimming removed 7 bases from V and 8 bases from J; junction bases left unmatched: 13. Germline V gene data show CDR1 as ENHRY and CDR2 as SYGVKD. There are 14 residues in the CDR3. The CDR3 here is CAITNTGDWGGYTF. Here the CDR3 DNA reads TGTGCCATCACTAATACAGGGGATTGGGGAGGCTACACCTTC.

The chain joins TRBV4-3 to TRBJ2-1; D gene ambiguous. Trimming removed 1 base at V and 0 bases at J, with 22 bases between. Germline CDR1 is LGHNA and CDR2 is YSLEER. This CDR3 contains 20 residues. CDR3 residues: CASSQALHPSRTNSYNEQFF. The CDR3 coding sequence is TGCGCCAGCAGCCAAGCCCTTCACCCATCACGGACCAACTCCTACAATGAGCAGTTCTTC.

The chain joins TRBV4-3 to TRBJ1-4; no definite D call. Germline CDR1 reads LGHNA; CDR2 reads YSLEER. V was clipped by 0 bases and J by 4 bases, with 9 bases between them. The CDR3 covers 15 residues. CDR3 sequence: CASSQESTINEKLFF. CDR3 bases: TGCGCCAGCAGCCAAGAAAGCACGATTAATGAAAAACTGTTTTTT.

This chain joins TRBV11-2 and TRBJ2-3; D is unclear. Trimming cost V 4 bases and J 1 base, with 9 bases left between them. From germline, CDR1 is SGHAT and CDR2 FQNNGV. The CDR3 has 14 amino acids. The CDR3 sequence is CASSSPLGTDTQYF. In DNA form, the CDR3 reads TGTGCCAGCAGCTCTCCCCTGGGCACAGATACGCAGTATTTT.

This sequence joins TRBV7-2 and TRBJ2-7, with 7 bases fitting TRBD1. The CDR3 runs to 14 residues. Trimming removed 5 bases from V and 2 bases from J; junction bases left unmatched: 6. The germline V gene has CDR1 SGHTA and CDR2 FQGNSA. The CDR3 DNA reads as TGTGCCAGCAGCGCAGGGGGTTCGGCCTACGAGCAGTACTTC. This translates into CASSAGGSAYEQYF.